This TCR beta chain is from a study of siplizumab effects on memory and regulatory T cells (dated by TCRdb to the late 2010s). For the study in its entirety: The study examined how the anti-CD2 antibody siplizumab affects alloreactive T-cell subsets in allogeneic mixed lymphocyte reactions built from human PBMCs. Study-wide findings and limitations: For roughly 80-96% of proliferating CD4+ or CD8+ clones, no naive or memory phenotype could be assigned. Because sequences at frequencies below about 10^-5 were poorly captured, only a minor fraction of alloreactive clones could be mapped back to unstimulated subsets. Whether proliferating Tregs from siplizumab cultures actually had suppressive function was not functionally confirmed. In reactions with siplizumab, an average of about 69% of mappable alloreactive CD4+ clones were Treg-derived, compared with 26.9% in control reactions. The cumulative frequency of alloreactive sequences that could be traced back to unstimulated CD4+ memory T cells was significantly reduced by siplizumab. Compared with memory T cells, unstimulated naive T cells appeared more diverse, and naive cells seemed to make a substantial contribution to the alloresponse.

V is clipped by 1 base and J by 3 bases, and the sequence between their germline boundaries is 5 bases long. Reading the germline V gene gives CDR1 SGHTA and CDR2 FQGNSA. Measured from the cysteine to the phenylalanine, the CDR3 is 13 residues long. The read is trimmed to its CDR3 DNA, 39 bases read in frame from base 1. Sorted unstimulated T cells and proliferating T cells recovered from mixed lymphocyte reactions underwent TCRbeta CDR3 sequencing. Fresh whole blood from about eleven HLA-typed healthy donors served as the source for isolating PBMCs. Unstimulated CD4+ regulatory T cells were FACS-sorted to map the origin of alloreactive clones. The method behind the library was the immunoSEQ multiplex PCR assay. The deep sequencing platform assayed roughly 10^5 TCR templates per sample. Genomic DNA extracted from sorted T cells was the material used for TCRbeta CDR3 sequencing. In the paper's pipeline: The R programming language was used for clonal analysis of the TCRbeta CDR3 data. Unstimulated samples were compared with post-reaction CFSE-low samples to define alloreactive CD4+ and CD8+ clones. Regulatory or non-regulatory origin of alloreactive CD4+ clones was assigned by matching sequences to the sorted unstimulated Treg and non-Treg repertoires. The table comes from immuneACCESS by way of TCRdb, which keeps in-frame sequences with V and J called. Part of the clones is missing from these tables; in studies checked, under half for an unresolved V gene and the rest for unknown reasons. The DNA was the basis for D and trimming; V, J and clone size are from that table. The sample table contains about 87,000 clones; only one count was recorded for roughly 87% of them. The ten largest account for approximately 1.5% of the sample.

Points on this clone: Its antigen remains unidentified. One base away there is no much larger clone; base qualities are not given.

The sample consisted of Tregs sorted from blood. The clonotype was recovered from a human donor in good health. The chain uses TRBV7-2 and TRBJ2-3; the D gene is unclear. The CDR3 sequence is CASSLDRTDTQYF. The base sequence is TGTGCCAGCAGCTTAGATAGGACAGATACGCAGTATTTT.